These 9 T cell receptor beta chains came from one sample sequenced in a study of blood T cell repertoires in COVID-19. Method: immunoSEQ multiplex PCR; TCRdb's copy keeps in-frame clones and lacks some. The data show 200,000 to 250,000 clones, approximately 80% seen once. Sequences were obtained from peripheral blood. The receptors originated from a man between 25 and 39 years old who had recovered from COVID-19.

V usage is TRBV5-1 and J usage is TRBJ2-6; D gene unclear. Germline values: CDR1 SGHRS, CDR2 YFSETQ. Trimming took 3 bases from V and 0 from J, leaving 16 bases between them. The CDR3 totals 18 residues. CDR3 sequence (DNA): TGCGCCAGCAGCTCGAACCCCTCCTTGGCCTCTGGGGCCAACGTCCTGACTTTC. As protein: CASSSNPSLASGANVLTF.

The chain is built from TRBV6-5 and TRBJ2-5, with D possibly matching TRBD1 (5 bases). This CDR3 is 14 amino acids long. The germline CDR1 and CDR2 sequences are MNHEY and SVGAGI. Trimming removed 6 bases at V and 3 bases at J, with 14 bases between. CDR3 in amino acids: CASSRTIGKETQYF. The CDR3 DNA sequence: TGTGCCAGCAGCCGGACAATTGGAAAAGAGACCCAGTACTTC.

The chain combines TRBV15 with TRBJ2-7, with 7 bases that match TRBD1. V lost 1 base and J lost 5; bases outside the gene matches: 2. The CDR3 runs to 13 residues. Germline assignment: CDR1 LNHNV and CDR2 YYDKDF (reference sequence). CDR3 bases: TGTGCCACCAGCAGAGGACAGGGCCACGAGCAGTACGTC. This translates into CATSRGQGHEQYV.

CDR3 loop: CASSLLGTRSLNEQFF. CDR3 bases: TGTGCCAGCAGTTTACTGGGGACTAGGTCCTTGAATGAGCAGTTCTTC. This rearrangement joins TRBV28 to TRBJ2-1, with TRBD2 matching 8 bases. The V gene's germline CDR1 is MDHEN and CDR2 SYDVKM. This CDR3 has 16 residues. The junction had 10 bases not matched to a gene; V was cut back by 2 bases and J by 7 bases. The full variable domain, with the rest looked up from reference TRBV28 and TRBJ2-1, is DVKVTQSSRYLVKRTGEKVFLECVQDMDHENMFWYRQDPGLGLRLIYFSYDVKMKEKGDIPEGYSVSREKKERFSLILESASTNQTSMYLCASSLLGTRSLNEQFFGPGTRLTVL.

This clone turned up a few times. The CDR3 DNA reads TGTGCCAGCAGCCCCACCGGTGGCGGGGGGGCCGGGGAGCTGTTTTTT. Protein product: CASSPTGGGGAGELFF. This rearrangement joins TRBV2 to TRBJ2-2, with 9 bases identical to TRBD2. Looked up from germline, CDR1 is SNHLY and CDR2 is FYNNEI. This CDR3 comprises 16 residues. V dropped 6 bases and J dropped 6; count of bases not matched to a gene: 11.

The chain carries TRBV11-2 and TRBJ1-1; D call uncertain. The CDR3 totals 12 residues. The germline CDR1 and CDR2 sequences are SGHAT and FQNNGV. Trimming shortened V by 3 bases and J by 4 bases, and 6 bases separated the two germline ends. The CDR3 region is CASSFMSTEAFF. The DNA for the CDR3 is TGTGCCAGCAGCTTCATGTCCACTGAAGCTTTCTTT. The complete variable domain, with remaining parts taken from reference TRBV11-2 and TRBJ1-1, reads EAGVAQSPRYKIIEKRQSVAFWCNPISGHATLYWYQQILGQGPKLLIQFQNNGVVDDSQLPKDRFSAERLKGVDSTLKIQPAKLEDSAVYLCASSFMSTEAFFGQGTRLTVV.

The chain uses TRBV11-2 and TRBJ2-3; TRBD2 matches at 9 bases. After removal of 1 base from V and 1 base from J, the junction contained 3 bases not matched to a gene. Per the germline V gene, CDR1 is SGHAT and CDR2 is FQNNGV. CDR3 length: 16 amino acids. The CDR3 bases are TGTGCCAGCAGCTTAGGTCTAGCGGGGCGCACAGATACGCAGTATTTT. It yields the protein CASSLGLAGRTDTQYF. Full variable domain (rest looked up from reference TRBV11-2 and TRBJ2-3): EAGVAQSPRYKIIEKRQSVAFWCNPISGHATLYWYQQILGQGPKLLIQFQNNGVVDDSQLPKDRFSAERLKGVDSTLKIQPAKLEDSAVYLCASSLGLAGRTDTQYFGPGTRLTVL.

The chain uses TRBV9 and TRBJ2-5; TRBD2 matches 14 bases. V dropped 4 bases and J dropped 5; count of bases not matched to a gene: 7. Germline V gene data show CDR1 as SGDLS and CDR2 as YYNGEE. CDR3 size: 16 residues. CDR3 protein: CASSLGLAGEVETQYF. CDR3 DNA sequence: TGTGCCAGCAGCTTGGGACTAGCGGGGGAGGTCGAGACCCAGTACTTC.

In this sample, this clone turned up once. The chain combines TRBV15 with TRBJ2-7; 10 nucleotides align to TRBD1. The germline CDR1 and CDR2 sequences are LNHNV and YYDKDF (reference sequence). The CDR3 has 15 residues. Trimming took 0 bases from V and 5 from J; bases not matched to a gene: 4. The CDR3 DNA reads TGTGCCACCAGCAGAGATAGGACAGGGGGAGACGAGCAGTACTTC. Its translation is CATSRDRTGGDEQYF.